This T cell receptor (beta chain) was sequenced in a study of blood T cell repertoires in COVID-19. Overall study context: The origin of the acute and convalescent COVID-19 samples was the United States, Italy and Spain. The analysed material was cDNA or gDNA that came from T cells, B-cell-depleted T cells, or PBMCs.

Repertoires were generated with immunoSEQ multiplex PCR, while TCRdb's copy carries only in-frame clones and drops some. Of some 670,000 clones in the sample, 90% were seen once. V was trimmed by 4 bases and J by 2 bases, leaving 14 bases between them. CDR1 ENHRY and CDR2 SYGVKD come from the germline V gene. This CDR3 is built from 15 residues. This clonotype was obtained from a woman under 30 with acute or convalescent COVID-19. The chain joins TRBV10-3 to TRBJ1-2; no clear D. Input material: peripheral blood. CDR3 sequence: CAISGGGGINYGYTF. The DNA for the CDR3 is TGTGCCATCAGTGGAGGTGGCGGAATAAACTATGGCTACACCTTC.